This entry lists 29 T cell receptor beta chains sequenced from one sample in a study of cytomegalovirus exposure and HLA in healthy donors. The PCR employed 60 Vbeta primers together with 13 Jbeta primers. The assay was immunoSEQ multiplex PCR, and TCRdb's table has in-frame clones only and misses some. In the table there are 83,000 or so clones, approximately 76% of which are singletons. Sequencing was carried out using PBMCs. The receptors here all came from a young man in good health and CMV-seropositive.

The chain couples TRBV6-6 to TRBJ1-2; 8 nucleotides agree with TRBD1. There are 15 residues in the CDR3. V dropped 0 bases and J dropped 3; count of bases not matched to a gene: 3. Per germline, CDR1 MNHNY and CDR2 SVGAGI (reference sequence). This chain's CDR3 is CASSYSDRVDYGYTF. CDR3 DNA: TGTGCCAGCAGTTACTCGGACAGGGTAGACTATGGCTACACCTTC.

The chain combines TRBV27 with TRBJ1-6; D call uncertain. The CDR3 sequence is 16 residues long. Between the trimmed V and J ends, which lost 11 bases and 0 bases, there was a span of 17 bases. Germline V gene lookup returns CDR1 MNHEY and CDR2 SMNVEV (reference sequence). The CDR3 is CASRSLLSSYNSPLHF. The CDR3 DNA sequence: TGTGCCTCACGGTCCCTCTTAAGCTCCTATAATTCACCCCTCCACTTT.

The rearrangement links TRBV7-2 to TRBJ2-5; 9 positions agree with TRBD1. The V gene's germline CDR1 is SGHTA and CDR2 FQGNSA. This CDR3 contains 15 residues. With 3 bases clipped from V and 4 bases from J, the junction kept 6 bases outside the gene matches. CDR3 nucleotide sequence: TGTGCCAGCAGCTTTAACAGGGGGCGGGGAGAGACCCAGTACTTC. Its translation is CASSFNRGRGETQYF.

The chain is built from TRBV6-1 and TRBJ2-3; D unclear. Germline V gene data show CDR1 as MNHNS and CDR2 as SASEGT. V lost 0 bases to trimming and J lost 5 bases, with 12 bases between them. The CDR3 length is 15 residues. CDR3 region: CASSEAHSYVDTQYF. Written as DNA, the CDR3 is TGTGCCAGCAGTGAAGCCCACTCGTATGTAGATACGCAGTATTTT.

This clone was observed a handful of times. The genes are TRBV5-6 and TRBJ2-3, with D uncertain. The CDR3 consists of 14 residues. Germline V CDR1 and CDR2: SGHDT, YYEEEE. The germline V and J ends were trimmed by 4 bases and 3 bases, with 12 bases remaining between them. The CDR3 is CASSRNYRTDTQYF. DNA of the CDR3: TGTGCCAGCAGCCGGAACTATAGGACAGATACGCAGTATTTT. The variable domain in full, with the rest retrieved from reference TRBV5-6 and TRBJ2-3, is DAGVTQSPTHLIKTRGQQVTLRCSPKSGHDTVSWYQQALGQGPQFIFQYYEEEERQRGNFPDRFSGHQFPNYSSELNVNALLLGDSALYLCASSRNYRTDTQYFGPGTRLTVL.

The chain is built from TRBV27 and TRBJ1-3; 8 bases match TRBD1. Germline trimming cut 6 bases from V and 6 bases from J; bases unmatched to any gene: 1. CDR1 MNHEY and CDR2 SMNVEV come from the germline V gene (reference sequence). The CDR3 has 12 residues. The CDR3 loop reads CASRDRVNTIYF. The CDR3 nucleotides are TGTGCCAGCAGGGACAGGGTAAACACCATATATTTT.

This chain links TRBV29-1 with TRBJ2-3, with 9 bases matching TRBD1. The germline V gene encodes CDR1 SQVTM and CDR2 ANQGSEA. Losses at the gene ends were 8 bases for V and 3 bases for J; bases not matched to a gene: 6. The CDR3 is 13 amino acids. The DNA for the CDR3 is TGCAGCACCCGGGACAGGGTAACAGATACGCAGTATTTT. It is translated as CSTRDRVTDTQYF.

The rearrangement uses TRBV7-3 and TRBJ2-2; 11 bases are shared with TRBD2. Trimming cost V 5 bases and J 0 bases; bases outside gene matches: 5. Germline V lookup: CDR1 SGHTA, CDR2 FQGTGA. The CDR3 is made up of 17 amino acids. CDR3 sequence: CASSALLAGANTGELFF. CDR3 nucleotides: TGTGCCAGCAGCGCCCTACTAGCGGGGGCGAACACCGGGGAGCTGTTTTTT.

This clone has only a few counts. V usage is TRBV19 and J usage is TRBJ1-3, with 11 bases matching TRBD1. The junction had 11 bases not matched to a gene; V was cut back by 7 bases and J by 0 bases. The germline gives CDR1 LNHDA, CDR2 SQIVND (reference sequence). The CDR3 sequence is 18 residues long. This chain's CDR3 is CASKGRTGGAYSGNTIYF. CDR3 in DNA: TGTGCCAGTAAGGGAAGGACAGGGGGCGCCTACTCTGGAAACACCATATATTTT.

The rearrangement links TRBV29-1 to TRBJ1-1; TRBD1 is a possible D gene (5 bases). The CDR3 spans 11 residues. Germline V gene data show CDR1 as SQVTM and CDR2 as ANQGSEA. V was trimmed by 7 bases and J by 10 bases, leaving 16 bases between them. The CDR3: CSGMSGSGAFF. The DNA of the CDR3 is TGCAGCGGCATGTCAGGGTCAGGAGCTTTCTTT.

The J gene is TRBJ2-7, the V gene TRBV2, with a possible D match to TRBD2 (5 bases). Trimming pared 5 bases from V and 0 bases from J, leaving 5 bases between. The CDR3 contains 12 residues. Looked up from germline, CDR1 is SNHLY and CDR2 is FYNNEI. Here the CDR3 reads CASSRDSYEQYF. DNA for the CDR3: TGTGCCAGCAGTCGGGACTCCTACGAGCAGTACTTC.

The chain is built from TRBV27 and TRBJ2-1, with 12 nucleotides matching TRBD2. Germline CDR1 and CDR2: MNHEY and SMNVEV (reference sequence). V trimming: 5 bases; J trimming: 8 bases; junction bases outside the gene matches: 7. CDR3 length equals 15 residues. CDR3 bases: TGTGCCAGCAGTCCATCTAGCGGGGGGGAGGATGAGCAGTTCTTC. Translating it yields CASSPSSGGEDEQFF.

The gene calls are TRBV28 and TRBJ1-2, with D uncertain. The CDR3 consists of 13 residues. V gave up 5 bases and J gave up 2 bases, with 9 bases separating them. Germline CDR1 and CDR2: MDHEN and SYDVKM. The chain's CDR3 is CASSSDMNYGYTF. DNA of the CDR3: TGTGCCAGCAGTAGTGACATGAACTATGGCTACACCTTC.

Concerning this clone itself: The same CDR3 arises from other DNA sequences in this sample as well. The chain has TRBV4-1 and TRBJ2-3; 8 nucleotides align to TRBD2. The CDR3 spans 17 residues. Trimming cost V 1 base and J 1 base; bases outside gene matches: 7. CDR1 MGHRA and CDR2 YSYEKL come from the germline V gene. In DNA, the CDR3 is TGCGCCAGCAGCCAAGCCCCGATGGGACTAGGCACAGATACGCAGTATTTT. Protein sequence: CASSQAPMGLGTDTQYF.

This clone has a handful of counts. The rearrangement uses TRBV6-1 and TRBJ1-2; 11 nucleotides agree with TRBD1. Trimming took 2 bases from V and 3 from J; bases not matched to a gene: 8. Germline assignment: CDR1 MNHNS and CDR2 SASEGT. The CDR3 has 17 amino acids. The CDR3 sequence is CASSEKLPGQGDYGYTF. The CDR3 DNA follows: TGTGCCAGCAGTGAAAAATTACCGGGACAGGGGGACTATGGCTACACCTTC.

The J gene is TRBJ1-3, the V gene TRBV11-2; the D is unclear. V lost 1 base and J 0 bases, leaving 7 bases between the germline ends. From germline, CDR1 is SGHAT and CDR2 FQNNGV. This CDR3 contains 15 residues. CDR3 sequence (DNA): TGTGCCAGCAGCTTAGTCCGACACTCTGGAAACACCATATATTTT. The encoded protein is CASSLVRHSGNTIYF.

This chain connects TRBV7-8 to TRBJ1-5, with 7 bases aligning to TRBD1. Trimming removed 5 bases from V and 2 bases from J; junction bases left unmatched: 15. The CDR3 has 18 residues. CDR1 and CDR2 from the germline V gene are SGHVS and FQNEAQ. The DNA of the CDR3 is TGTGCCAGCAGCCTGTCGGGTAGGGGGCTAGGGGGCAATCAGCCCCAGCATTTT. Protein product: CASSLSGRGLGGNQPQHF. The complete variable domain, with remaining parts taken from reference TRBV7-8 and TRBJ1-5, reads GAGVSQSPRYKVAKRGQDVALRCDPISGHVSLFWYQQALGQGPEFLTYFQNEAQLDKSGLPSDRFFAERPEGSVSTLKIQRTQQEDSAVYLCASSLSGRGLGGNQPQHFGDGTRLSIL.

The chain has TRBV6-6 and TRBJ1-4, with D perhaps matching TRBD1 (6 bases). Per germline, CDR1 MNHNY and CDR2 SVGAGI (reference sequence). Trimming took 7 bases from V and 4 from J, leaving 13 bases between them. The CDR3 contains 14 residues. The CDR3 sequence: CASNLDRLNEKLFF. As DNA, the CDR3 is TGTGCCAGCAACCTCGACAGGCTTAATGAAAAACTGTTTTTT.

The chain carries TRBV7-8 and TRBJ1-1; no definite D call. There are 15 residues in the CDR3. V lost 1 base and J 11 bases, leaving 20 bases between the germline ends. Germline V gene data show CDR1 as SGHVS and CDR2 as FQNEAQ. CDR3 sequence reads: CASSLVRGSRGAAFF. In DNA, the CDR3 is TGTGCCAGCAGCTTAGTCAGAGGGAGTCGGGGTGCGGCTTTCTTT.

This chain uses TRBV5-6 with TRBJ2-6; D is possibly TRBD2 (6 bases). V shed 4 bases and J shed 0 bases, with 8 bases lying between them. Germline V gives CDR1 SGHDT, CDR2 YYEEEE. This CDR3 region has 15 residues. DNA of the CDR3: TGTGCCAGCAGCCCGACTAGCTCTGGGGCCAACGTCCTGACTTTC. Its translation is CASSPTSSGANVLTF. The complete variable domain, with remaining parts taken from reference TRBV5-6 and TRBJ2-6, reads DAGVTQSPTHLIKTRGQQVTLRCSPKSGHDTVSWYQQALGQGPQFIFQYYEEEERQRGNFPDRFSGHQFPNYSSELNVNALLLGDSALYLCASSPTSSGANVLTFGAGSRLTVL.

The rearrangement uses TRBV6-6 and TRBJ1-5, with 9 bases that match TRBD1. The CDR3 extends over 15 amino acids. The V segment lost 5 bases and the J segment 9 bases; nucleotides outside the gene matches: 11. CDR1 MNHNY and CDR2 SVGAGI come from the germline V gene (reference sequence). The CDR3, as DNA: TGTGCCAGCAGTAGAACTCCGGGACAGGGATCGCCCCAGCATTTT. This codes for CASSRTPGQGSPQHF.

The chain links TRBV9 to TRBJ2-2; D uncertain. V lost 0 bases, J lost 3 bases, and 9 bases lay in between. This CDR3 has 15 amino acids. Per the germline V gene, CDR1 is SGDLS and CDR2 is YYNGEE. CDR3 in DNA: TGTGCCAGCAGCGTAGGTCAGGCCCACACCGGGGAGCTGTTTTTT. It translates to CASSVGQAHTGELFF.

This chain links TRBV5-1 with TRBJ1-1; TRBD1 agrees at 9 bases. Germline V gene data show CDR1 as SGHRS and CDR2 as YFSETQ. Germline trimming cut 3 bases from V and 6 bases from J; bases unmatched to any gene: 6. The CDR3 is 14 residues long. The CDR3 DNA reads as TGCGCCAGCAGCTGGGGCGGGGACAGGGCTGAAGCTTTCTTT. Translation gives CASSWGGDRAEAFF.

The V call is TRBV28, the J call TRBJ1-5; D call uncertain. The CDR3 spans 15 residues. From germline, CDR1 is MDHEN and CDR2 SYDVKM. V was pared by 5 bases and J by 1 base, with 12 bases between. This CDR3 is CASSAYSGSNQPQHF. Written as DNA, the CDR3 is TGTGCCAGCAGTGCCTACTCGGGAAGCAATCAGCCCCAGCATTTT.

The genes are TRBV28 and TRBJ2-5; TRBD2 matches at 13 bases. The CDR3 is 16 residues long. Per germline, CDR1 MDHEN and CDR2 SYDVKM. V lost 4 bases, J lost 5 bases, and 7 bases stayed unmatched. The CDR3: CASSWGTSGAGETQYF. In DNA, the CDR3 is TGTGCCAGCAGTTGGGGGACTAGCGGGGCGGGGGAGACCCAGTACTTC.

This chain uses TRBV27 with TRBJ1-4; TRBD1 might be the D (6 bases). Germline CDR1 reads MNHEY; CDR2 reads SMNVEV (reference sequence). V was pared by 3 bases and J by 4 bases, with 12 bases between. CDR3 length equals 15 residues. CDR3 coding DNA: TGTGCCAGCAGTTTGCAGGGGCATGATAATGAAAAACTGTTTTTT. Translating it yields CASSLQGHDNEKLFF.

The chain combines TRBV7-3 with TRBJ2-7; D gene unclear. Germline CDR1 and CDR2: SGHTA and FQGTGA. V dropped 0 bases and J dropped 2 bases, with 8 bases sitting between them. This CDR3 is built from 14 residues. The CDR3 coding sequence is TGTGCCAGCAGCTTAACGGGCACAACCTACGAGCAGTACTTC. Its protein product is CASSLTGTTYEQYF.

The chain employs TRBV7-6 and TRBJ2-7; D possibly corresponds to TRBD1 (6 bases). This CDR3 comprises 15 residues. V was shortened by 2 bases and J by 2 bases, with 13 bases between the two germline ends. CDR1 SGHVS and CDR2 FNYEAQ come from the germline V gene. CDR3 sequence (DNA): TGTGCCAGCAGCTTACGTGGGGCAGGGGCCTACGAGCAGTACTTC. Translation: CASSLRGAGAYEQYF.

V and J are TRBV2 and TRBJ2-7; possible D gene TRBD2, 5 bases. CDR3 length: 14 amino acids. Deletions cut 5 bases from V and 5 bases from J, with 16 bases between. Looked up from germline, CDR1 is SNHLY and CDR2 is FYNNEI. This chain's CDR3 is CASSSTRLGDEQYF. CDR3 nucleotide sequence: TGTGCCAGCAGTTCAACCCGGTTGGGAGACGAGCAGTACTTC.